The T cell receptor beta chain described here comes from a study of T cell responses to AZD1222 COVID-19 vaccine. Sequencing used immunoSEQ multiplex PCR; TCRdb keeps in-frame clones, though not all of them. The table records about 110,000 clones, 87% of them present only once. The germline gives CDR1 SGHNT, CDR2 YYREEE (reference sequence). The V and J ends lost 2 bases and 1 base respectively, with 11 bases between them. The CDR3 is made up of 15 amino acids. This TCR was sampled from an adult in good health. The chain couples TRBV5-4 to TRBJ2-3; maybe TRBD2 (5 bases). The sample in question was peripheral blood, obtained on day 0 of AZD1222 vaccination. The CDR3 region has the DNA TGTGCCAGCAGCTTCGAGGGTTCCCGCACAGATACGCAGTATTTT. Protein: CASSFEGSRTDTQYF.